This TCR beta chain was sequenced in a study of STAT5B mutations in CD4+ large granular lymphocyte leukemia. This CDR3 region has 17 residues. Losses at the gene ends were 4 bases for V and 7 bases for J; bases not matched to a gene: 14. In germline, CDR1 is SGHRS, CDR2 YFSETQ. The sample holds a few counts of this clone. Measured with immunoSEQ multiplex PCR; TCRdb has only the in-frame clones, and not every one. The sample lists 37,000 or so clones, approximately 84% occurring once. This receptor was taken from a human donor in good health. The sequenced sample consisted of CD4+ T cells from blood buffy coats. The chain links TRBV5-1 to TRBJ1-6; TRBD1 agrees at 7 bases. CDR3 sequence reads: CASSISGTQGGNSPLHF. CDR3 nucleotides: TGCGCCAGCAGCATATCCGGGACTCAGGGGGGCAATTCACCCCTCCACTTT.